Shown below are 2 T cell receptor beta chains from a single sample sequenced in a study of T-cell reconstitution after alpha-beta-depleted transplantation in children (TCRdb year 2016). The method was PCR. Sequencing was performed on an Illumina HiSeq 2500. TCR libraries were prepared with molecular barcoding, using unique molecular identifiers to normalize TCRbeta repertoire quantification. TCRdb redid the processing of the public reads, applying fastp at Q25 and MiXCR, and retained in-frame beta chains. Rows matching on CDR3 protein sequence are summarized as one entry with the most common DNA and genes. Recorded for this sample are a few hundred thousand distinct CDR3 sequences; 20% to 30% of them occurred a single time. The biggest ten clones account for 30% to 45% of the sample. The label giving this sample's treatment or condition can be read as: allogeneic hematopoietic cell transplantation with graft depleted of TCRalphabeta T cells and CD19 B cells.

Sequenced material: PBMCs, taken before TCRalphabeta/CD19-depleted stem cell transplant. All receptors derive from a boy less than two years old with Wiskott-Aldrich syndrome, due to receive a stem cell transplant.

The CDR3 DNA is TGTGCCAGCAGACCCTCGGGCTACTCCTACGAGCAGTACTTC. Its translation: CASRPSGYSYEQYF. The chain carries TRBV12-3 or TRBV12-4 and TRBJ2-7; D remains unclear. The CDR3 totals 14 residues. The ends were cut back, 6 bases at V and 0 bases at J, with 12 bases in the middle.

The chain employs TRBV12-3 or TRBV12-4 and TRBJ2-5, with D tentatively TRBD2 (5 bases). The CDR3 contains 16 residues. Between the trimmed V and J ends, which lost 2 bases and 4 bases, there was a span of 17 bases. In DNA form, the CDR3 reads TGTGCCAGCAGTTTATATTTTACCGGGATTGGAGAGACCCAGTACTTC. Translation gives CASSLYFTGIGETQYF.